This T cell receptor (beta chain) was profiled in a study of cytomegalovirus exposure and HLA in healthy donors. Details on this clone: What it binds is unknown.

Researchers ran the PCR with 60 Vbeta and 13 Jbeta primers. Sequencing was performed with immunoSEQ multiplex PCR; in TCRdb, only in-frame clones are kept and a portion is missing. The sample records tens of thousands of clones, roughly 78% being singletons. The V end was cut by 5 bases, the J end by 6 bases, with 11 bases between. This CDR3 has 12 amino acids. In germline, CDR1 is MNHEY, CDR2 SVGAGI. Broader study findings: Of the V segments, some could not be distinguished, including TRBV6-2 and TRBV6-3, and were excluded. Researchers reportedly found TCR beta sequences accurately predicted most subjects' HLA-A and HLA-B alleles.

The specimen was PBMCs. The clonotype originates from a male donor in good health and CMV-seropositive. The rearrangement joins TRBV6-5 to TRBJ2-7, with D possibly being TRBD2 (7 bases). CDR3 DNA: TGTGCCAGCAGTGACGGGGGGCTCGAGCAGTACTTC. The encoded protein is CASSDGGLEQYF.